The T cell receptor (beta chain) under discussion was sequenced for a study of T cell responses to AZD1222 COVID-19 vaccine. Study information: Second doses at about 4 or about 12 weeks were pooled.

Assay used: immunoSEQ multiplex PCR; TCRdb lists only in-frame clones, some missing. Counted here are about 160,000 clones, less than 95% occurring once; the ten biggest clones make up about 4.2%. Findings and caveats of the study: Spike-specific TCR breadth and depth were elevated following two AZD1222 doses. It should be noted that donors were predominantly white British and more often female, and clonal diversity was possibly underestimated.

Germline trimming cut 8 bases from V and 8 bases from J; bases unmatched to any gene: 11. CDR1 is MDHEN and CDR2 is SYDVKM in the germline V gene. The CDR3 is 16 residues long. On this clone itself: Its specificity is unknown.

This chain uses TRBV28 with TRBJ2-1; 14 nucleotides agree with TRBD2. The specimen comprised peripheral blood, sampled on day 0 of AZD1222 vaccination. The sequence was obtained from an adult in good health. The CDR3 region is CASRATSGRAGYEQFF. CDR3 coding DNA: TGTGCCAGCCGGGCGACTAGCGGGAGGGCCGGGTATGAGCAGTTCTTC.